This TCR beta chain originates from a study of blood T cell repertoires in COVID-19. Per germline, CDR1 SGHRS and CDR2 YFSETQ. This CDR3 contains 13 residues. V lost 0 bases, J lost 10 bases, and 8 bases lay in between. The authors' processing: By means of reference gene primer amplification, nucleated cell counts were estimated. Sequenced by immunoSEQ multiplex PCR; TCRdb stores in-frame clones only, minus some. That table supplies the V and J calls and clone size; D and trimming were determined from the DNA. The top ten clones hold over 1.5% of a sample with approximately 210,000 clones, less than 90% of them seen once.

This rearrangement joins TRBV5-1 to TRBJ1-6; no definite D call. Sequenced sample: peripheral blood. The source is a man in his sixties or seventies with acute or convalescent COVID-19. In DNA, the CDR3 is TGCGCCAGCAGCTTGGTCCAGAAGTCACCCCTCCACTTT. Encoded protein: CASSLVQKSPLHF.